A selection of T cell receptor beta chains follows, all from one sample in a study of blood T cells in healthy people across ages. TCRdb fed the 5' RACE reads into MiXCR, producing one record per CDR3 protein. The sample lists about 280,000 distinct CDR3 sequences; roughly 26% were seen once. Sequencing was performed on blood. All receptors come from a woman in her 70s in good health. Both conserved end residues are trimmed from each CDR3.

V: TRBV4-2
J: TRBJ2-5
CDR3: ASSQTKGLAGGGETQY

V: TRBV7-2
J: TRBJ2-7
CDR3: ASSQGMVAGYEQY

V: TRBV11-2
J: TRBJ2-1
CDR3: ASSLAPQGRGNEQF

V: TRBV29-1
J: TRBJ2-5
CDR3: SVPDPYQETQY

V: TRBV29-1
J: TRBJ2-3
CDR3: SVECDSGSSADTQY

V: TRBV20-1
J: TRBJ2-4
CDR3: SASNTAKNIQY

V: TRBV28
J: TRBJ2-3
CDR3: ASSAPGQASTDTQY

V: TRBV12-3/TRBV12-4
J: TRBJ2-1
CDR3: ASSQDIGRSEQF

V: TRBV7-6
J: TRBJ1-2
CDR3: ASSLETGGYGYT

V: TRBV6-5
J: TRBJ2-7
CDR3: ASSYGFNDYEQS

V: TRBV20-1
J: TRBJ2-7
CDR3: SARDRTGPYEQY

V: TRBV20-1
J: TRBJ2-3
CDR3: SAREWTSGSVY

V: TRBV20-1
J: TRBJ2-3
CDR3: SARERTSTDTQY

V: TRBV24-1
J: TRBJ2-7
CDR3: ATSGPGQGGEQY

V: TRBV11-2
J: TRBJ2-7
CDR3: ASSSRLHEQY

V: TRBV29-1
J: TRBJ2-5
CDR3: SAIRTQETQY

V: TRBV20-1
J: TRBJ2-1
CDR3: SARGGLAGGPSDNEQF

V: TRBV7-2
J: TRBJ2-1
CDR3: ASSSRPGRQLLDEQF

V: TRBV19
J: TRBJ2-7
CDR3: ASSMSPNGYEQY

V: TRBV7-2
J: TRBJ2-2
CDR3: ASSLDGGTPSGELF

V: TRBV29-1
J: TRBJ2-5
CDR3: SVEVGVREAQY

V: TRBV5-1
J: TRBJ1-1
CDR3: ASSPFAGTGPHTEAF

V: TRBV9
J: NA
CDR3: ASSVNHNEQF

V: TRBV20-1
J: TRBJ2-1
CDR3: SAREETGSSYNEQF

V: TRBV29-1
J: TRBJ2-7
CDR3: SVSLGGMYEQY

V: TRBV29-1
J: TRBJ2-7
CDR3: SVGSSGSSYEQY

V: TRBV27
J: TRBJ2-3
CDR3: ASSLRDRGDTQY

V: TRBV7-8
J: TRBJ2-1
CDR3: ASSQTPIYNEQF

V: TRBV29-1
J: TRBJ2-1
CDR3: SVVGSGESDEQF

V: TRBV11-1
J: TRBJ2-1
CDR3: ASSTGLAGDSSYNEQF

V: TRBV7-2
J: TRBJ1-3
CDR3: ASSLWGTTSSGNTIY

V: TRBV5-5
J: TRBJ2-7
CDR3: ASSLEGGQGYEQY

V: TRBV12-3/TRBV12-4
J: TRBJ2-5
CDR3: ASSGGRVQETQY

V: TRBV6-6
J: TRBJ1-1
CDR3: ASSPDLTAEAF

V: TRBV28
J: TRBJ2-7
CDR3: ASSTQYEQY

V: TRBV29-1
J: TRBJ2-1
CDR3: SVEAHAGGGYNEQF

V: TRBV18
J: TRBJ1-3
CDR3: ASSPQGVSSGNTIY

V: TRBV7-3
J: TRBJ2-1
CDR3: ASSVSLAGSYNEQF

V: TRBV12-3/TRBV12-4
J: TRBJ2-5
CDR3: ASSAGSGYGETQY

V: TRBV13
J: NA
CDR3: ASSLGPRGTYEQY

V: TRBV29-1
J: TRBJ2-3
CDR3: SVEIAGGPPDTQY

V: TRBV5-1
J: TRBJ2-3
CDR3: ASSLGLGAVPSTDTQY

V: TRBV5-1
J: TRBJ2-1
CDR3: ASSLATLAGGNEQF